This T cell receptor beta chain is drawn from a study of blood T cell repertoires in COVID-19. Original analysis: Cell counts per sample came from amplifying reference gene primers. Sequenced by immunoSEQ multiplex PCR; TCRdb stores in-frame clones only, minus some. V and J calls and clone size come straight from that table; D and trimming were deduced from the DNA. The repertoire holds 330,000 or so clones, with 89% as singletons. The Seattle site enrolled patients during active infection and followed them longitudinally. The germline V gene has CDR1 SGDLS and CDR2 YYNGEE. The CDR3 runs 13 residues. Trimming took 4 bases from V and 7 from J, leaving 12 bases between them.

The chain recombines TRBV9 with TRBJ2-1, with D hard to call. The TCR was taken from a woman aged 60-70 years with COVID-19, enrolled during active disease. Material for sequencing was peripheral blood. The CDR3: CASSPTGWNEQFF. As DNA, the CDR3 is TGTGCCAGCAGCCCCACGGGTTGGAATGAGCAGTTCTTC.